The 11 T cell receptor beta chains below all came from one sample that was sequenced in a study of cytomegalovirus exposure and HLA in healthy donors. PCR employed 60 Vbeta and 13 Jbeta primers. The data were produced by immunoSEQ multiplex PCR, yet TCRdb's version contains in-frame clones alone and is incomplete. Of 130,000 to 150,000 clones detected, about 78% appear once; the ten largest clones hold approximately 6.2%. Sequencing input: PBMCs. These receptors were obtained from a man aged 40-49 years in good health and CMV-seropositive.

This rearrangement joins TRBV5-1 to TRBJ1-1, with D tentatively TRBD1 (5 bases). Germline assignment: CDR1 SGHRS and CDR2 YFSETQ. The CDR3 totals 13 residues. V was clipped by 4 bases and J by 2 bases, with 9 bases between them. CDR3: CASSRGVNTEAFF. Here the CDR3 DNA reads TGCGCCAGCAGCCGGGGGGTTAACACTGAAGCTTTCTTT.

This clone was detected only a few times. The V and J genes are TRBV19 and TRBJ1-1, with D perhaps matching TRBD1 (5 bases). The CDR3 is 16 residues long. V lost 3 bases and J lost 0, with 14 bases in between. Germline V gives CDR1 LNHDA, CDR2 SQIVND (reference sequence). The CDR3 region has the DNA TGTGCCAGTAGTATTGGCAGGGTGGGGTTGAACACTGAAGCTTTCTTT. Its protein is CASSIGRVGLNTEAFF.

The chain employs TRBV10-3 and TRBJ2-5; D not resolved. Germline CDR1 reads ENHRY; CDR2 reads SYGVKD. Between the trimmed V and J ends, which lost 0 bases and 3 bases, there was a span of 11 bases. This CDR3 has 15 amino acids. For the CDR3, the DNA is TGTGCCATCAGTGAGTCGAGAACGGCGGAAGAGACCCAGTACTTC. Translated: CAISESRTAEETQYF.

This sequence joins TRBV6-5 and TRBJ1-1; D possibly corresponds to TRBD1 (5 bases). In germline, CDR1 is MNHEY, CDR2 SVGAGI. This CDR3 spans 14 amino acids. V lost 2 bases, J lost 6 bases, and 13 bases lay in between. As DNA, the CDR3 is TGTGCCAGCAGTTACGCCAGCGGGGCATCTGAAGCTTTCTTT. It yields the protein CASSYASGASEAFF.

The chain joins TRBV29-1 to TRBJ2-3, with TRBD2 identical over 8 bases. Losses at the gene ends were 1 base for V and 2 bases for J; bases not matched to a gene: 5. This CDR3 contains 15 residues. CDR1 is SQVTM and CDR2 is ANQGSEA in the germline V gene. CDR3 in amino acids: CSVEGTSLDTDTQYF. The CDR3 nucleotides are TGCAGCGTTGAAGGGACTAGCCTCGACACAGATACGCAGTATTTT.

The rearrangement joins TRBV28 to TRBJ2-5; D unclear. The DNA end is a closer match to TRBJ2-7, so the J assignment may be wrong. The germline gives CDR1 MDHEN, CDR2 SYDVKM. The CDR3 contains 13 residues. CDR3 DNA sequence: TGTGCCAGCAGACACAGCCTCTCCTACGAGCAGTACTTC. Its translation is CASRHSLSYEQYF.

This chain uses TRBV9 with TRBJ1-2, with TRBD1 matching 10 bases. CDR1 SGDLS and CDR2 YYNGEE come from the germline V gene. This CDR3 region has 14 residues. After removal of 3 bases from V and 8 bases from J, the junction contained 7 bases not matched to a gene. The CDR3 is CASSGTGTGVGYTF. The CDR3 DNA reads as TGTGCCAGCAGCGGAACCGGGACAGGGGTAGGCTACACCTTC.

This sequence joins TRBV13 and TRBJ2-1; 7 positions agree with TRBD2. In germline, CDR1 is PRHDT, CDR2 FYEKMQ (reference sequence). After removal of 5 bases from V and 6 bases from J, the junction contained 13 bases not matched to a gene. This CDR3 contains 16 residues. CDR3: CASSPSTGTISNEQFF. CDR3 DNA: TGTGCCAGCAGCCCCTCAACCGGGACTATCTCCAATGAGCAGTTCTTC.

This clone was seen more than once but under ten times. Other DNA sequences from this sample encode an identical CDR3 as well. The chain recombines TRBV5-1 with TRBJ2-7, with TRBD1 matching 7 bases. Germline V gene data show CDR1 as SGHRS and CDR2 as YFSETQ. The V gene end was trimmed by 1 base and the J gene end by 3 bases; junction bases not matched to a gene: 1. The CDR3 has 13 amino acids. CDR3 protein: CASSLRQGYEQYF. CDR3 coding DNA: TGCGCCAGCAGCTTGCGACAGGGCTACGAGCAGTACTTC. Full variable domain (missing parts from reference TRBV5-1 and TRBJ2-7): KAGVTQTPRYLIKTRGQQVTLSCSPISGHRSVSWYQQTPGQGLQFLFEYFSETQRNKGNFPGRFSGRQFSNSRSEMNVSTLELGDSALYLCASSLRQGYEQYFGPGTRLTVT.

J is TRBJ2-2 and V is TRBV4-1; 10 nucleotides line up with TRBD1. This CDR3 has 17 amino acids. Unmatched junction bases numbered 9, after V lost 4 bases and J lost 4 bases. Germline V lookup: CDR1 MGHRA, CDR2 YSYEKL. CDR3 sequence: CASSPTLGQGFTGELFF. DNA for the CDR3: TGCGCCAGCAGCCCTACCTTGGGACAGGGGTTCACCGGGGAGCTGTTTTTT.

The chain employs TRBV15 and TRBJ2-7; D remains ambiguous. CDR1 is LNHNV and CDR2 is YYDKDF in the germline V gene (reference sequence). The CDR3 has 14 amino acids. V was pared by 7 bases and J by 1 base, with 14 bases between. The CDR3 reads CATKEWSVSYEQYF. The CDR3 DNA reads TGTGCCACCAAAGAGTGGAGCGTGTCCTACGAGCAGTACTTC. The variable domain in full, with the rest retrieved from reference TRBV15 and TRBJ2-7, is DAMVIQNPRYQVTQFGKPVTLSCSQTLNHNVMYWYQQKSSQAPKLLFHYYDKDFNNEADTPDNFQSRRPNTSFCFLDIRSPGLGDTAMYLCATKEWSVSYEQYFGPGTRLTVT.